This T cell receptor beta chain came from a study of Graves' ophthalmopathy and Graves' hyperthyroidism. At least ten counts were recorded for this clonotype. CDR1 and CDR2 from the germline V gene are SEHNR and FQNEAQ (reference sequence). V was shortened by 5 bases and J by 4 bases, with 15 bases between the two germline ends. The CDR3 extends over 14 amino acids. Using RNA transcripts, the TCR beta CDR3 regions were amplified. Amplification began with first-round RT-PCR using HTBI primers, then second-round multiplex PCR was performed. MiXCR, applied by TCRdb to the multiplex PCR reads, yields one record per CDR3 protein. This sample has approximately 640,000 distinct CDR3 sequences, with about two fifths found just once.

The genes are TRBV7-9 and TRBJ2-7; D call uncertain. The sequenced sample was peripheral blood. The TCR originated in an adult man with Graves' ophthalmopathy. CDR3 amino acids: CASSVRSDGYEQYF. The DNA for the CDR3 is TGTGCCAGCAGCGTTAGGAGTGACGGTTACGAGCAGTACTTC.